This T cell receptor (beta chain) was sequenced for a study of blood T cell repertoires in COVID-19. The assay was immunoSEQ multiplex PCR, and TCRdb's table has in-frame clones only and misses some. This table holds around 200,000 clones, 80% to 90% found once. Germline CDR1 reads SGHKS; CDR2 reads YYEKEE (reference sequence). This CDR3 has 14 residues. Deletions cut 1 base from V and 5 bases from J, with 11 bases between. The clonotype originates from a woman aged 45-60 years in a cohort exposed to, infected with or recovered from COVID-19 (not recorded which). The rearrangement joins TRBV5-5 to TRBJ2-3; perhaps TRBD1 as D (6 bases). Sequenced material: PBMCs or T cells enriched from blood (not recorded which). In DNA form, the CDR3 reads TGTGCCAGCAGCTTGAAGGGGGTCGAAGATACGCAGTATTTT. Amino acids: CASSLKGVEDTQYF.